The T cell receptor (beta chain) described here comes from a study of blood T cell repertoires in COVID-19. Looking at the study overall: From T cells, B-cell-depleted T cells, or PBMCs came the material, which was cDNA or gDNA.

This CDR3 comprises 18 residues. V shed 6 bases and J shed 0 bases, with 23 bases lying between them. Germline loops: CDR1 MNHEY, CDR2 SVGEGT. Authors' methods: Reference gene primer amplification gave nucleated cell count estimates. Generated by immunoSEQ multiplex PCR, the TCRdb table keeps only in-frame clones and is missing some. That table is the source of V, J and clone size, and D and trimming were worked out from the DNA. The table shows approximately 270,000 clones, with around 85% occurring only once. The TCR was taken from a man at least 80 years old with acute or convalescent COVID-19. V is TRBV6-2 or TRBV6-3 and J is TRBJ1-1; D call uncertain. Source material: peripheral blood. The CDR3 reads CASSPKGGRLPMNTEAFF. CDR3 bases: TGTGCCAGCAGCCCTAAGGGAGGGCGACTCCCGATGAACACTGAAGCTTTCTTT.